The T cell receptor beta chain described here comes from a study of cytomegalovirus exposure and HLA in healthy donors. The PCR had 60 Vbeta and 13 Jbeta primers. The repertoire was sequenced with immunoSEQ multiplex PCR; TCRdb's copy has only in-frame clones and lacks some. The sample holds around 210,000 clones, roughly 84% seen once. V lost 8 bases and J lost 7, with 18 bases in between. Per the germline V gene, CDR1 is WSHSY and CDR2 is SAAADI. The CDR3 length is 14 residues. The sample comprised PBMCs. The J gene is TRBJ2-1, the V gene TRBV10-2, with TRBD2 as a possible D gene (7 bases). The clonotype was recovered from a girl aged 2 to 9 in good health and CMV-seronegative. CDR3 nucleotides: TGCGCCAGCGTTAATGGGGGGGCCGGGAATGAGCAGTTCTTC. Its translation is CASVNGGAGNEQFF.